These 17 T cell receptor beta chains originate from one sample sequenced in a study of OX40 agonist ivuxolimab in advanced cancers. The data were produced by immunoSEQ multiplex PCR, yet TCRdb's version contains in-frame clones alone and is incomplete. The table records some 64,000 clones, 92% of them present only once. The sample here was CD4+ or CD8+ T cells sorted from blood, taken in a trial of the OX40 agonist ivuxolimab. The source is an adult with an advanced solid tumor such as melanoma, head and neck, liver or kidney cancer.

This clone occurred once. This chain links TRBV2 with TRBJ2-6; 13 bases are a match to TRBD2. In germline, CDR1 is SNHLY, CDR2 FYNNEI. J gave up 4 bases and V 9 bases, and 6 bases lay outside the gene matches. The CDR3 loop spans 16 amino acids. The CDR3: CARGLAGVPGANVLTF. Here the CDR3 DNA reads TGTGCCAGAGGACTAGCGGGAGTGCCCGGGGCCAACGTCCTGACTTTC.

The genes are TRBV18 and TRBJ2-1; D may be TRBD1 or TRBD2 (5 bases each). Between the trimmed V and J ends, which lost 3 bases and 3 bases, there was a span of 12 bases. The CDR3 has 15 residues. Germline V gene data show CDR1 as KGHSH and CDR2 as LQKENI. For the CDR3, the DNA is TGTGCCAGCTCACCGGGGCCTAGCAGCTACAATGAGCAGTTCTTC. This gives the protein CASSPGPSSYNEQFF.

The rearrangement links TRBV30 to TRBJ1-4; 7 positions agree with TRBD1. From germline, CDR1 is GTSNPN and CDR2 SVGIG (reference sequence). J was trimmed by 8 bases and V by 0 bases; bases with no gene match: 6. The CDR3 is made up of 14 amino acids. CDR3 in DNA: TGTGCCTGGAGTGTACGGGCAGGGGGGGAAAAACTGTTTTTT. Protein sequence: CAWSVRAGGEKLFF.

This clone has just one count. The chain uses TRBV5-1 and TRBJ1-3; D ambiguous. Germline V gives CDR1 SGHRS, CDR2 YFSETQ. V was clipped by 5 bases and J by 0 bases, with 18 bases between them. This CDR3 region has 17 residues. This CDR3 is CASSTSGRVDSGNTIYF. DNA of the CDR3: TGCGCCAGCAGTACATCGGGCCGTGTAGACTCTGGAAACACCATATATTTT. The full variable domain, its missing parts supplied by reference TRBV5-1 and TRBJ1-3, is KAGVTQTPRYLIKTRGQQVTLSCSPISGHRSVSWYQQTPGQGLQFLFEYFSETQRNKGNFPGRFSGRQFSNSRSEMNVSTLELGDSALYLCASSTSGRVDSGNTIYFGEGSWLTVV.

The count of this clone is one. The CDR3 DNA is TGTGCCTGGAGTGCTAAACCGGGACTAGCGGGGCGACCCTACAATGAGCAGTTCTTC. Translating it yields CAWSAKPGLAGRPYNEQFF. The rearrangement uses TRBV30 and TRBJ2-1; the match to TRBD2 covers 13 bases. V shed 1 base and J 2 bases; nucleotides not matched to a gene: 11. Germline CDR1 is GTSNPN and CDR2 is SVGIG (reference sequence). The CDR3 loop spans 19 amino acids.

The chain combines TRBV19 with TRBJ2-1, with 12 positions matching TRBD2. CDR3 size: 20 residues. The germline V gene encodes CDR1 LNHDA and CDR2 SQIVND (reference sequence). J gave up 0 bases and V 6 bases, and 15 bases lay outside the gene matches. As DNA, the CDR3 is TGTGCCAGTAGCCAGAGACTAGCGGGGGCCCGAATATCCTCCTACAATGAGCAGTTCTTC. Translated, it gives CASSQRLAGARISSYNEQFF.

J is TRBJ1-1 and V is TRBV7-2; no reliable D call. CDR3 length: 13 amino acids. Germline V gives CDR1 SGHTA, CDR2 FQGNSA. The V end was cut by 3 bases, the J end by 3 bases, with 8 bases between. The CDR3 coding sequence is TGTGCCAGCAGCTTTTCGAGGGACACTGAAGCTTTCTTT. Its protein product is CASSFSRDTEAFF.

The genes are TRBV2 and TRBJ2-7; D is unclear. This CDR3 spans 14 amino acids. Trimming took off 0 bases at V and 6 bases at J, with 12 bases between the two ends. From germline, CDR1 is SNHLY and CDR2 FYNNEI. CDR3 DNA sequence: TGTGCCAGCAGTGAAGCGGTTGCGCCAGGCGAGCAGTACTTC. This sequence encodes CASSEAVAPGEQYF.

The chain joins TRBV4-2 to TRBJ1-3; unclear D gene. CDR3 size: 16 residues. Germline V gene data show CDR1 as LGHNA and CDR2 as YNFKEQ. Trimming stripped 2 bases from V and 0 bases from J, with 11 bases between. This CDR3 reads CASSQPPQSSGNTIYF. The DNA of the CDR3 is TGTGCCAGCAGCCAACCACCCCAAAGCTCTGGAAACACCATATATTTT.

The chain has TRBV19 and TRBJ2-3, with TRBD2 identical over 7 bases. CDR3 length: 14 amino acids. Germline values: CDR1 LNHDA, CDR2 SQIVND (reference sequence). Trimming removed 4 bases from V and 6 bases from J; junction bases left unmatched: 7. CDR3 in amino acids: CASSTSRLADTQYF. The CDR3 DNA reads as TGTGCCAGTAGTACCTCCCGACTAGCCGATACGCAGTATTTT.

The CDR3 loop reads CASSYLEGANEQFF. The CDR3 DNA reads as TGTGCCAGCAGTTATTTGGAGGGGGCCAATGAGCAGTTCTTC. J is TRBJ2-1 and V is TRBV6-5, with D possibly matching TRBD1 (7 bases). The CDR3 covers 14 residues. The germline CDR1 and CDR2 sequences are MNHEY and SVGAGI. Trimming shortened V by 3 bases and J by 6 bases, and 12 bases separated the two germline ends.

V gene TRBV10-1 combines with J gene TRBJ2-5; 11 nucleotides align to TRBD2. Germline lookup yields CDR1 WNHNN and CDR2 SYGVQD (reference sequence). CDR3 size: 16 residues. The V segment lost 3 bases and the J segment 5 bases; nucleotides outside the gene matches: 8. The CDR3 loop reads CASSEASGGPGETQYF. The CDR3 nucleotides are TGCGCCAGCAGTGAAGCTAGCGGGGGGCCGGGGGAGACCCAGTACTTC.

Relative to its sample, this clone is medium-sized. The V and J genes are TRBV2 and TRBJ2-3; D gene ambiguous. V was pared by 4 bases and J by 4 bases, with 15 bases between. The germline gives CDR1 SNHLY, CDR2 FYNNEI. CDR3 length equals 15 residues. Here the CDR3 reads CASSVRSGEADTQYF. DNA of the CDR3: TGTGCCAGCAGTGTAAGGTCAGGTGAAGCAGATACGCAGTATTTT.

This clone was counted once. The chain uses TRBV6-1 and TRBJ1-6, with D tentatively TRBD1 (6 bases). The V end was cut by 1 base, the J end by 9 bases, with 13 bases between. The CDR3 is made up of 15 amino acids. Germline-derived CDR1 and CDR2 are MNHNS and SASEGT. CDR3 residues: CASSEDRASGSPLHF. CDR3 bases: TGTGCCAGCAGTGAAGACAGGGCTTCAGGTTCACCCCTCCACTTT.

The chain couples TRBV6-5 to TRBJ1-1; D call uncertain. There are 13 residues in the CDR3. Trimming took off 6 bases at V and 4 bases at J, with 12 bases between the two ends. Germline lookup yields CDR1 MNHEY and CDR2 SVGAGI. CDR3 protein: CASRPRPSTEAFF. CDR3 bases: TGTGCCAGCAGGCCGCGACCGAGCACTGAAGCTTTCTTT.

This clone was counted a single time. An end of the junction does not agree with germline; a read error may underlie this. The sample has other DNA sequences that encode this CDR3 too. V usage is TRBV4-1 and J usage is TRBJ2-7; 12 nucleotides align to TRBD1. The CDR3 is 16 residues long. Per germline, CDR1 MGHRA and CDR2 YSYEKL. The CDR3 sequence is CASSQDPGQGAREQYF. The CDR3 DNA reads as TGTGCCAGCAGCCAAGACCCGGGACAGGGGGCGCGAGAGCAGTACTTC.

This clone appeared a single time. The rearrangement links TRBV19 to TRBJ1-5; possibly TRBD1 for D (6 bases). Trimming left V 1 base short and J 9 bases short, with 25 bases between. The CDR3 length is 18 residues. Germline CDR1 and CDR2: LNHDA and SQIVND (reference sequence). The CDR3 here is CASSIVKGGQGLVGPQHF. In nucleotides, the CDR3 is TGTGCCAGTAGTATAGTTAAGGGGGGGCAGGGTCTCGTGGGGCCCCAGCATTTT.